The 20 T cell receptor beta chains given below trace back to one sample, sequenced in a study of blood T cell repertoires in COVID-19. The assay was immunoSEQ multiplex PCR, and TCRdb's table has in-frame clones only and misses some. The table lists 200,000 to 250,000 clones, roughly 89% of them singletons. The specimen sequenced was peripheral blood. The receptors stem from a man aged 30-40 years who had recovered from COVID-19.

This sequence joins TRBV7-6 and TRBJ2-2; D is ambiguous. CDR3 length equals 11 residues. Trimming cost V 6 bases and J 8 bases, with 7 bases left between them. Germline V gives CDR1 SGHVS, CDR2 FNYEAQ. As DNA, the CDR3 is TGTGCCAGCAGTCGCGTGGGGGAGCTGTTTTTT. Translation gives CASSRVGELFF.

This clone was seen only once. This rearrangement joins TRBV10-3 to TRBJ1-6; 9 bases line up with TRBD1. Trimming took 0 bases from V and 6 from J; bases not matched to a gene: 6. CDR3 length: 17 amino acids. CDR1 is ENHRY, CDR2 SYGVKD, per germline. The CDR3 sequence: CAISESWVGQGNSPLHF. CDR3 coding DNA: TGTGCCATCAGTGAGTCTTGGGTGGGACAGGGTAATTCACCCCTCCACTTT.

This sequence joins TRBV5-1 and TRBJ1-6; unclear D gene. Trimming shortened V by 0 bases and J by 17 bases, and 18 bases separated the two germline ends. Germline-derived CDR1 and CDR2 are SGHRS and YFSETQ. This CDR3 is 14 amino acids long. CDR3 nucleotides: TGCGCCAGCAGCTTGGACCCCGTCTCGTGGGAGGTCCACTTT. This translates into CASSLDPVSWEVHF.

The CDR3 DNA is TGTGCCAGCAGAGATCCGGGACAGGGGGCTTTCTTT. Amino acid sequence: CASRDPGQGAFF. This sequence joins TRBV6-5 and TRBJ1-1; 10 bases are a match to TRBD1. The CDR3 runs to 12 residues. The V gene's germline CDR1 is MNHEY and CDR2 SVGAGI. V dropped 6 bases and J dropped 11; count of bases not matched to a gene: 6.

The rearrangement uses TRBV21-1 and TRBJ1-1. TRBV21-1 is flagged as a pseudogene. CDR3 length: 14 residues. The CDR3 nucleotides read TGTGCCAGCAGCAAAGAGGTCGGGGGGACTGAAGCTTTCTTT. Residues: CASSKEVGGTEAFF.

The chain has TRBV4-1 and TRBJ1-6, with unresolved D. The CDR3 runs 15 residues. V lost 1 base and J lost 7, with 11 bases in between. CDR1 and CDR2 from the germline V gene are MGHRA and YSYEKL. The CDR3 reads CASSQAFQVNSPLHF. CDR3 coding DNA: TGCGCCAGCAGCCAAGCTTTTCAGGTGAATTCACCCCTCCACTTT.

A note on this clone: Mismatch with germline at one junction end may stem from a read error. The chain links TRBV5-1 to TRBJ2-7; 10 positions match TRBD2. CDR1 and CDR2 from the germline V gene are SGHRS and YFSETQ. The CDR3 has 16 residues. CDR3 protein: CARSGRGSGGVYEQYF. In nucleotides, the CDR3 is TGCGCCCGCAGCGGGAGGGGGAGCGGGGGAGTTTACGAGCAGTACTTC.

CDR3 loop: CASSFQAGADTQYF. CDR3 bases: TGTGCCAGCAGCTTTCAGGCGGGTGCAGATACGCAGTATTTT. The chain employs TRBV7-9 and TRBJ2-3, with a weak D call TRBD2 (5 bases). Trimming shortened V by 3 bases and J by 4 bases, and 11 bases separated the two germline ends. The CDR3 contains 14 residues. Germline V gene lookup returns CDR1 SEHNR and CDR2 FQNEAQ (reference sequence).

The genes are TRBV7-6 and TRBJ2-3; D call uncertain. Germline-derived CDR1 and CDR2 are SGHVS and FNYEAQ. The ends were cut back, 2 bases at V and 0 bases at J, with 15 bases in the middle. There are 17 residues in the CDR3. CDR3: CASSLQLSRTSTDTQYF. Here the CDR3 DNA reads TGTGCCAGCAGCTTACAACTCTCACGCACTAGCACAGATACGCAGTATTTT.

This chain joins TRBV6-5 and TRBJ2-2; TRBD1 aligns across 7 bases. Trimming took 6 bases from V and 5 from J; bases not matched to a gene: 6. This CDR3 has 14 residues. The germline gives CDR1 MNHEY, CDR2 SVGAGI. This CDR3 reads CASRTGALTGELFF. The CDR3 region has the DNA TGTGCCAGCAGAACAGGGGCACTGACCGGGGAGCTGTTTTTT.

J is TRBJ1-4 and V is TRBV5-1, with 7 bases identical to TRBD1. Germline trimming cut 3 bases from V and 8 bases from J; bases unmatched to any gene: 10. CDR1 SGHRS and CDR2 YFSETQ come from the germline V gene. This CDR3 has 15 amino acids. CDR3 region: CASSSTGAVREKLFF. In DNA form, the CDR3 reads TGCGCCAGCAGCTCCACAGGGGCTGTGCGGGAAAAACTGTTTTTT.

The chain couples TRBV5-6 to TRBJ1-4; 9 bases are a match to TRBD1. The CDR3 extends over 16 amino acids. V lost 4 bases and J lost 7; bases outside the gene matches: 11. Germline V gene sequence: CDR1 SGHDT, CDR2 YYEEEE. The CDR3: CASSRPTGGLVEKLFF. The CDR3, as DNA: TGTGCCAGCAGCCGACCGACAGGGGGACTCGTTGAAAAACTGTTTTTT.

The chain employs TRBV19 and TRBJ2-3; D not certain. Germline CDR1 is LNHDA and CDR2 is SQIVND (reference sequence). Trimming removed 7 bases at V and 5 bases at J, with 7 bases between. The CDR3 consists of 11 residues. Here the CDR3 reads CASTNVDTQYF. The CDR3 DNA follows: TGTGCCAGTACCAATGTAGATACGCAGTATTTT. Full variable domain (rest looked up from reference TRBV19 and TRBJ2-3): DGGITQSPKYLFRKEGQNVTLSCEQNLNHDAMYWYRQDPGQGLRLIYYSQIVNDFQKGDIAEGYSVSREKKESFPLTVTSAQKNPTAFYLCASTNVDTQYFGPGTRLTVL.

The CDR3 DNA reads TGTGCCAGCAGCTTGGCCCCGTCAGGGACTCCTAACTATGGCTACACCTTC. It is translated as CASSLAPSGTPNYGYTF. The rearrangement joins TRBV5-4 to TRBJ1-2, with D tentatively TRBD1 (5 bases). The CDR3 has 17 amino acids. Trimming cost V 0 bases and J 0 bases, with 15 bases left between them. Germline CDR1 SGHNT, CDR2 YYREEE (reference sequence).

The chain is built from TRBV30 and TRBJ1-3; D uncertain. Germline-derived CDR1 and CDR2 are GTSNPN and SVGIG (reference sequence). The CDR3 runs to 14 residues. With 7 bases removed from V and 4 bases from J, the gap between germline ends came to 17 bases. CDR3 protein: CASPLGGQGNTIYF. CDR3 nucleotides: TGTGCCTCTCCCTTGGGAGGCCAAGGAAACACCATATATTTT.

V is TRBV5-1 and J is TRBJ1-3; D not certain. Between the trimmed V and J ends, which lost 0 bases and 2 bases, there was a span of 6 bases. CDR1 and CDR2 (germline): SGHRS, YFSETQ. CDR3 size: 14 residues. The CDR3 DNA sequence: TGCGCCAGCAGCTTGGGGGCTGCTGGAAACACCATATATTTT. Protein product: CASSLGAAGNTIYF.

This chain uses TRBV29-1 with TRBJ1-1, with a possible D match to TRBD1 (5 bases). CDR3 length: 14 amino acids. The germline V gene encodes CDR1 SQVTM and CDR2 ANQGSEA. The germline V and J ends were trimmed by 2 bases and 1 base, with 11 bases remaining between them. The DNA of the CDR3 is TGCAGCGTTGAACAGGGTGGGTCGAACACTGAAGCTTTCTTT. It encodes CSVEQGGSNTEAFF.

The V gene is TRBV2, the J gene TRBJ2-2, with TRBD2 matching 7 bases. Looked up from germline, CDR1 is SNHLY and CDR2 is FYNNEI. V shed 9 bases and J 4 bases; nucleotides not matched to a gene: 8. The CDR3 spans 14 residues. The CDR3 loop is CASRVGRVTGELFF. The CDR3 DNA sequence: TGTGCCAGTAGGGTGGGGAGGGTCACCGGGGAGCTGTTTTTT. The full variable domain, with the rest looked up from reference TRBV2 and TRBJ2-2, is EPEVTQTPSHQVTQMGQEVILRCVPISNHLYFYWYRQILGQKVEFLVSFYNNEISEKSEIFDDQFSVERPDGSNFTLKIRSTKLEDSAMYFCASRVGRVTGELFFGEGSRLTVL.

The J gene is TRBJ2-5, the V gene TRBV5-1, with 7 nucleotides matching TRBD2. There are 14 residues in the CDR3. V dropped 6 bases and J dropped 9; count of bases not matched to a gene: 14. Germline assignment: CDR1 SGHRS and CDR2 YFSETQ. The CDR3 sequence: CASTQESSGAAQYF. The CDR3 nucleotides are TGCGCCAGCACCCAAGAATCCAGCGGGGCGGCCCAGTACTTC.

The CDR3 is CASSLSRSSYNSPLHF. For the CDR3, the DNA is TGTGCCAGCAGTTTGAGCCGGAGCTCCTATAATTCACCCCTCCACTTT. This chain links TRBV6-5 with TRBJ1-6; D remains unclear. In germline, CDR1 is MNHEY, CDR2 SVGAGI. Trimming removed 4 bases at V and 0 bases at J, with 10 bases between. The CDR3 sequence is 16 residues long.